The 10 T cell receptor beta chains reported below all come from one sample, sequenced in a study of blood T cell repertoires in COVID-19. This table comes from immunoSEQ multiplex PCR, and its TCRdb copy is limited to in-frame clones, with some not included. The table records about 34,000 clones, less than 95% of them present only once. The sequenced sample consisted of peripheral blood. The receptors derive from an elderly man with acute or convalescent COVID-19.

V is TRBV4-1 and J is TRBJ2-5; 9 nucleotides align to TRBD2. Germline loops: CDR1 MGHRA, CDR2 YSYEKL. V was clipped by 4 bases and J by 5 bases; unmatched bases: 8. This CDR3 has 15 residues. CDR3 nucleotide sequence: TGCGCCAGCAGCCTTGCGGGGGGGCCAGGGGAGACCCAGTACTTC. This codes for CASSLAGGPGETQYF.

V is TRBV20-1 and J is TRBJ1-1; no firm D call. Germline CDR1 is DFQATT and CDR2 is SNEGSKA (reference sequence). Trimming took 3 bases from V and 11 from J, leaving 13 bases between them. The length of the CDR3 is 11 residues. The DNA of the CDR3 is TGCAGTGCTAGTCCGGAGGTGAGGGCTTTCTTT. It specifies CSASPEVRAFF.

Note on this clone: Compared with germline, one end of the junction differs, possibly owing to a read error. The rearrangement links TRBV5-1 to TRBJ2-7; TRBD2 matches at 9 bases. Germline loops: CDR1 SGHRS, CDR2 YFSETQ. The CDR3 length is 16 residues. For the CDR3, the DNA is TGCGCCCGCAGCTTGGCCGGGCGGGGGGGCCCTTACGAGCAGTACTTC. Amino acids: CARSLAGRGGPYEQYF.

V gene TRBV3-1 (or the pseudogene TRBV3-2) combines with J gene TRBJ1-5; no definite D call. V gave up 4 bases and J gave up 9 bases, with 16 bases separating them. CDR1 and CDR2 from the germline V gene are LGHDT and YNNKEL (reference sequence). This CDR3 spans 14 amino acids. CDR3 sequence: CASSLRTGFGPQHF. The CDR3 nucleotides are TGTGCCAGCAGCCTAAGGACTGGATTCGGGCCCCAGCATTTT.

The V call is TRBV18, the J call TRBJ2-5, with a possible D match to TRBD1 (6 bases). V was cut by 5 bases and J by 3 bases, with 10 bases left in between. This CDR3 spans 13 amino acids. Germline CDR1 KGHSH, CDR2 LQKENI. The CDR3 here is CASSVGHKETQYF. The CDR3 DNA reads TGTGCCAGCTCAGTGGGACACAAAGAGACCCAGTACTTC.

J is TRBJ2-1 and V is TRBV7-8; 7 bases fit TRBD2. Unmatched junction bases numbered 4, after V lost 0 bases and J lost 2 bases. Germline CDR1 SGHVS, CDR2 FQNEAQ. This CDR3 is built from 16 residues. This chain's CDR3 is CASSLAGLAAYNEQFF. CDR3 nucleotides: TGTGCCAGCAGCTTAGCAGGGCTAGCGGCCTACAATGAGCAGTTCTTC.

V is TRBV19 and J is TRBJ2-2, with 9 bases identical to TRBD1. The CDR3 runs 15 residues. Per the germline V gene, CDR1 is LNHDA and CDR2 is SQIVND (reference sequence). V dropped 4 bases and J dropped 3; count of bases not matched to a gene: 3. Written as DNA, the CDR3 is TGTGCCAGTAGTAAGGACAGGGGTGACACCGGGGAGCTGTTTTTT. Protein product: CASSKDRGDTGELFF.

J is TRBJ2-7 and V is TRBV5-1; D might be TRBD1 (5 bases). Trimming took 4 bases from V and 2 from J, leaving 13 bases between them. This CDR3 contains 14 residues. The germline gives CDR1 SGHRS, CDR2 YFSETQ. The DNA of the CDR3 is TGCGCCAGCAGCCCCCGGCCAGGGACCTACGAGCAGTACTTC. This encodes CASSPRPGTYEQYF.

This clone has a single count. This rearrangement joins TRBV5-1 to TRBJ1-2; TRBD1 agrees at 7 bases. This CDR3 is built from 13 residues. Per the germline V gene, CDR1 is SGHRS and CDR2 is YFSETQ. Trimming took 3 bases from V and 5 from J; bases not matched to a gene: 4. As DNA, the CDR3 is TGCGCCAGCAGCTCAGGGGGGCCGTATGGCTACACCTTC. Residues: CASSSGGPYGYTF.

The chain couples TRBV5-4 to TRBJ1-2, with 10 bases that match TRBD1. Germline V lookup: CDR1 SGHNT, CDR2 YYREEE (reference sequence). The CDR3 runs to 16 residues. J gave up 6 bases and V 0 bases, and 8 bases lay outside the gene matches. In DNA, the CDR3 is TGTGCCAGCAGCTTGGGGGGACAGGGGAGTCGTGATGGCTACACCTTC. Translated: CASSLGGQGSRDGYTF. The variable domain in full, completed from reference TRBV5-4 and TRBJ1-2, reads ETGVTQSPTHLIKTRGQQVTLRCSSQSGHNTVSWYQQALGQGPQFIFQYYREEENGRGNFPPRFSGLQFPNYSSELNVNALELDDSALYLCASSLGGQGSRDGYTFGSGTRLTVV.